Listed here are 22 T cell receptor beta chains from one sample, sequenced in a study of cytomegalovirus exposure and HLA in healthy donors (dated by TCRdb to about 2017). Receptors were amplified or captured by the immunoSEQ multiplex PCR assay. A mixture of 60 forward primers for TCR Vbeta segments and 13 reverse primers for TCR Jbeta segments was used in the multiplex PCR. TCRdb carries this immuneACCESS record with in-frame sequences only. Its versions omit some clonotypes, under half of them owing to an unresolved V gene in the studies checked, with the rest unexplained. The sample contains about 210,000 clones, roughly 77% of them found a single time. The ten biggest clones cover approximately 0.4% of the sample. What was sequenced was PBMCs. The receptors derive from a male donor in good health and CMV-seropositive.

About this clone itself: The junction and the germline gene differ at one end; a read error may be behind it. The chain couples TRBV7-9 to TRBJ1-5; D is perhaps TRBD1 (5 bases). The V gene's germline CDR1 is SEHNR and CDR2 FQNEAQ (reference sequence). This CDR3 contains 17 residues. CDR3 coding DNA: TGTTCCAGCAGCTTCTGGGGCCAGGGTAGGAGCAATCAGCCCCAGCATTTT. Its translation is CSSSFWGQGRSNQPQHF.

The chain carries TRBV2 and TRBJ1-6, with 8 positions matching TRBD1. The V gene end was trimmed by 8 bases and the J gene end by 10 bases; junction bases not matched to a gene: 10. In germline, CDR1 is SNHLY, CDR2 FYNNEI. The CDR3 is 14 amino acids. The CDR3 region is CASLLSGGLSPLHF. The CDR3 nucleotides are TGTGCCAGCTTGTTGTCAGGGGGCTTATCACCCCTCCACTTT.

This clone is a singleton in its sample. This chain uses TRBV7-6 with TRBJ2-7, with 12 bases aligning to TRBD2. The CDR3 is 19 amino acids. Per the germline V gene, CDR1 is SGHVS and CDR2 is FNYEAQ. V lost 3 bases, J lost 0 bases, and 12 bases stayed unmatched. CDR3 sequence reads: CASSLQASGGVGSSYEQYF. In nucleotides, the CDR3 is TGTGCCAGCAGCTTGCAAGCTAGCGGGGGGGTTGGGAGCTCCTACGAGCAGTACTTC.

This sequence joins TRBV9 and TRBJ2-3; 10 nucleotides agree with TRBD2. J gave up 3 bases and V 2 bases, and 6 bases lay outside the gene matches. This CDR3 spans 16 amino acids. Per the germline V gene, CDR1 is SGDLS and CDR2 is YYNGEE. CDR3 in amino acids: CASSVLAGEVTDTQYF. The CDR3 bases are TGTGCCAGCAGCGTCCTAGCGGGAGAGGTGACAGATACGCAGTATTTT.

The genes are TRBV14 and TRBJ1-2; TRBD1 might be the D (6 bases). V was clipped by 4 bases and J by 6 bases, with 18 bases between them. Germline lookup yields CDR1 SGHDN and CDR2 FVKESK. The CDR3 sequence is 15 residues long. The CDR3 DNA reads TGTGCCAGCAGCCGCCCCGGTCAGGACAGACATGGCTACACCTTC. Its protein is CASSRPGQDRHGYTF.

This rearrangement joins TRBV7-9 to TRBJ2-7; 7 bases are shared with TRBD2. Germline CDR1 reads SEHNR; CDR2 reads FQNEAQ (reference sequence). There are 13 residues in the CDR3. The V segment lost 5 bases and the J segment 4 bases; nucleotides outside the gene matches: 5. The chain's CDR3 is CASSNPGGYEQYF. The CDR3 bases are TGTGCCAGCAGCAATCCCGGGGGGTACGAGCAGTACTTC.

The chain has TRBV9 and TRBJ1-6; 10 nucleotides line up with TRBD1. Per germline, CDR1 SGDLS and CDR2 YYNGEE. The CDR3 length is 15 residues. Germline trimming cut 4 bases from V and 10 bases from J; bases unmatched to any gene: 8. The chain's CDR3 is CASSPGQGKESPLHF. In DNA form, the CDR3 reads TGTGCCAGCAGCCCGGGACAGGGGAAAGAATCACCCCTCCACTTT.

J is TRBJ1-2 and V is TRBV27; 8 bases are shared with TRBD1. V trimming: 5 bases; J trimming: 3 bases; junction bases outside the gene matches: 2. CDR1 is MNHEY, CDR2 SMNVEV, per germline (reference sequence). This CDR3 is built from 13 residues. The CDR3 DNA reads as TGTGCCAGCAGTAAGGACAGGGACTATGGCTACACCTTC. Translation: CASSKDRDYGYTF.

This chain joins TRBV7-2 and TRBJ2-7, with 7 bases identical to TRBD1. Germline CDR1 is SGHTA and CDR2 is FQGNSA. J gave up 8 bases and V 0 bases, and 10 bases lay outside the gene matches. There are 15 residues in the CDR3. The CDR3 coding sequence is TGTGCCAGCAGCTTAGCTAGGGGACAGAATGTAAAGCAGTACTTC. This encodes CASSLARGQNVKQYF.

This sequence joins TRBV5-5 and TRBJ2-7; D is possibly TRBD1 (6 bases). V gave up 3 bases and J gave up 5 bases, with 9 bases separating them. CDR1 SGHKS and CDR2 YYEKEE come from the germline V gene (reference sequence). CDR3 size: 12 residues. Here the CDR3 reads CASSWGTNEQYF. In nucleotides, the CDR3 is TGTGCCAGCAGCTGGGGGACAAACGAGCAGTACTTC.

This clone was counted only a few times. The chain combines TRBV7-6 with TRBJ2-1; 9 bases fit TRBD2. Germline loops: CDR1 SGHVS, CDR2 FNYEAQ. The CDR3 has 16 residues. The J segment lost 5 bases and the V segment lost 2 bases, leaving 7 bases of the junction unmatched. In DNA, the CDR3 is TGTGCCAGCAGCTTAACCGGGACTAGCCTCAACAATGAGCAGTTCTTC. Its translation is CASSLTGTSLNNEQFF.

The V gene is TRBV4-3, the J gene TRBJ2-7; possibly TRBD2 for D (6 bases). V lost 3 bases, J lost 4 bases, and 13 bases lay in between. Germline lookup yields CDR1 LGHNA and CDR2 YSLEER. This CDR3 region has 14 residues. Written as DNA, the CDR3 is TGCGCCAGCAGCCACTCGCGGGGTCAGTACGAGCAGTACTTC. It yields the protein CASSHSRGQYEQYF.

V gene TRBV2 combines with J gene TRBJ2-5; 7 bases align to TRBD2. TRBJ2-7 explains the end of the DNA better; the J call may be wrong. The V gene's germline CDR1 is SNHLY and CDR2 FYNNEI. The CDR3 totals 16 residues. The CDR3 DNA is TGTGCCAGCAGTGGCGACAGCCGGGGGGTCTCCCTCGAGCAGTACTTC. Amino acid sequence: CASSGDSRGVSLEQYF.

J is TRBJ1-1 and V is TRBV28; D gene unclear. This CDR3 is built from 13 residues. The V gene's germline CDR1 is MDHEN and CDR2 SYDVKM. Trimming took off 7 bases at V and 1 base at J, with 10 bases between the two ends. The CDR3 region is CASTNPGNTEAFF. The CDR3 bases are TGTGCCAGCACGAACCCGGGGAACACTGAAGCTTTCTTT.

This clone was counted only a few times. The chain joins TRBV4-3 to TRBJ1-4; D is unresolved. The germline V gene has CDR1 LGHNA and CDR2 YSLEER. The CDR3 has 15 residues. The V end was cut by 1 base, the J end by 8 bases, with 14 bases between. In nucleotides, the CDR3 is TGCGCCAGCAGCCAAGCCCGATGGAGAGTGGAAAAACTGTTTTTT. As protein: CASSQARWRVEKLFF.

This chain joins TRBV28 and TRBJ2-1, with 9 bases fitting TRBD2. The CDR3 sequence is 11 residues long. Trimming cost V 10 bases and J 9 bases; bases outside gene matches: 4. Germline V gene data show CDR1 as MDHEN and CDR2 as SYDVKM. The CDR3 nucleotides are TGTGCCACTGTAGCGGGAGCTGAGCAGTTCTTC. Protein sequence: CATVAGAEQFF. The entire variable domain, with the rest obtained from reference TRBV28 and TRBJ2-1, is as follows: DVKVTQSSRYLVKRTGEKVFLECVQDMDHENMFWYRQDPGLGLRLIYFSYDVKMKEKGDIPEGYSVSREKKERFSLILESASTNQTSMYLCATVAGAEQFFGPGTRLTVL.

This chain links TRBV7-2 with TRBJ1-1; a possible D gene is TRBD1 (5 bases). V gave up 1 base and J gave up 1 base, with 7 bases separating them. CDR1 is SGHTA and CDR2 is FQGNSA in the germline V gene. The CDR3 totals 14 residues. CDR3 loop: CASSLETGNTEAFF. The CDR3, as DNA: TGTGCCAGCAGCTTAGAAACAGGGAACACTGAAGCTTTCTTT.

CDR3 amino acids: CAWRGGGETQYF. The CDR3 bases are TGTGCCTGGAGGGGGGGAGGAGAGACCCAGTACTTC. The J gene is TRBJ2-5, the V gene TRBV30, with D perhaps matching TRBD2 (6 bases). The germline V and J ends were trimmed by 3 bases and 4 bases, with 9 bases remaining between them. Germline V gene sequence: CDR1 GTSNPN, CDR2 SVGIG (reference sequence). CDR3 length: 12 amino acids.

This rearrangement joins TRBV4-1 to TRBJ2-3, with D possibly being TRBD2 (6 bases). CDR1 is MGHRA and CDR2 is YSYEKL in the germline V gene. V lost 5 bases and J lost 2, with 14 bases in between. CDR3 length: 15 residues. The chain's CDR3 is CASSSTLRDTDTQYF. Written as DNA, the CDR3 is TGCGCCAGCAGCTCTACTTTGCGGGACACAGATACGCAGTATTTT.

The CDR3 DNA is TGCAGCGTTGAAGGAGGACTAGTCCCCACAGATACGCAGTATTTT. It specifies CSVEGGLVPTDTQYF. The chain couples TRBV29-1 to TRBJ2-3; 7 positions agree with TRBD2. V was pared by 1 base and J by 2 bases, with 6 bases of the junction left unmatched. CDR3 size: 15 residues. The germline gives CDR1 SQVTM, CDR2 ANQGSEA.

The V gene is TRBV10-3, the J gene TRBJ2-3; 8 positions agree with TRBD2. Germline CDR1 ENHRY, CDR2 SYGVKD. Trimming cost V 8 bases and J 3 bases; bases outside gene matches: 13. The CDR3 sequence is 16 residues long. The CDR3 reads CAISGIAGSSTDTQYF. The CDR3 DNA sequence: TGTGCCATCTCGGGAATAGCGGGGAGCAGTACAGATACGCAGTATTTT.

This clone showed up just a few times. V usage is TRBV4-1 and J usage is TRBJ2-5; D ambiguous. This CDR3 has 15 amino acids. CDR1 MGHRA and CDR2 YSYEKL come from the germline V gene. The V end lost 4 bases, the J end lost 5 bases, and 17 bases lay between the germline ends. This CDR3 is CASSRLKSGVETQYF. The CDR3 nucleotides read TGCGCCAGCAGCCGGTTAAAATCGGGTGTTGAGACCCAGTACTTC.